This paragraph covers one T cell receptor beta chain sequence. This specimen includes other DNA sequences encoding the same CDR3. The record originates from a study of Ad26.COV2.S vaccination and SARS-CoV-2 variants. Documented treatment: about 20 received Ad26.COV2.S at low or high dose, single or two shots; a few received placebo; per-sample allocation not given. The samples date from day 63 after the first vaccine or placebo injection. In Boston, an adult donor aged 18-55 years took part. Germline values: CDR1 LNHDA, CDR2 SQIVND (reference sequence). V lost 8 bases and J lost 2; bases outside the gene matches: 7. This CDR3 contains 14 residues. Here immunoSEQ multiplex PCR was the method, and the copy in TCRdb shows in-frame clones only, minus some. The data hold about 680,000 clones, with 89% observed a single time.

The sequenced sample was peripheral blood, obtained in a trial of Ad26.COV2.S vaccine versus placebo. The V and J genes are TRBV19 and TRBJ2-7, with 9 bases fitting TRBD1. This TCR was sampled from a person between 18 and 65 years old who received the Ad26.COV2.S COVID-19 vaccine or a placebo. The chain's CDR3 is CASSDRDRAYEQYF. As DNA, the CDR3 is TGTGCCAGTTCAGACCGGGACAGGGCCTACGAGCAGTACTTC. Full variable domain (outside the CDR3, taken from reference TRBV19 and TRBJ2-7): DGGITQSPKYLFRKEGQNVTLSCEQNLNHDAMYWYRQDPGQGLRLIYYSQIVNDFQKGDIAEGYSVSREKKESFPLTVTSAQKNPTAFYLCASSDRDRAYEQYFGPGTRLTVT.